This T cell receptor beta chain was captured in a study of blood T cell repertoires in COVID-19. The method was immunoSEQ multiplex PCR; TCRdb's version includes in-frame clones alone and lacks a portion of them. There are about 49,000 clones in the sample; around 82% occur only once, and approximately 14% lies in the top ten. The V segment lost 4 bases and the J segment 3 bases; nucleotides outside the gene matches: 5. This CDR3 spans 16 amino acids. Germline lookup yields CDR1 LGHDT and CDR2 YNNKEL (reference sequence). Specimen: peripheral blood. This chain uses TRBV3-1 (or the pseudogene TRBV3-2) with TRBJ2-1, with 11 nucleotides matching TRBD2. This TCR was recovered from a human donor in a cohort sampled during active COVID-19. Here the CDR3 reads CASSPTSGRVYNEQFF. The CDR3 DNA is TGTGCCAGCAGCCCCACTAGCGGGAGAGTCTACAATGAGCAGTTCTTC.